These 17 T cell receptor beta chains were all obtained from the same sample, sequenced in a study of T cells in Graves' hyperthyroidism and ophthalmopathy. Using RNA transcripts as the source, TCR beta CDR3 regions were amplified. TCR CDR3 underwent first-round RT-PCR with the HTBI primer set. TCRdb re-called the multiplex PCR reads through MiXCR, storing one row per CDR3 protein. The table shows under 450,000 distinct CDR3 sequences, with 15% to 17% occurring only once. The sequencing input was blood. Source of these receptors: a woman between 18 and 29 years old with Graves' hyperthyroidism.

This clonotype was observed many times. The rearrangement joins TRBV11-2 to TRBJ2-7, with a tentative D call TRBD1 (6 bases). CDR1 and CDR2 (germline): SGHAT, FQNNGV. V lost 5 bases and J 6 bases, leaving 17 bases between the germline ends. This CDR3 has 14 residues. Here the CDR3 reads CASSPLTGYFEQYF. The CDR3 DNA follows: TGTGCCAGCAGCCCCCTGACAGGATACTTCGAGCAGTACTTC.

This clonotype turned up a few times. The chain carries TRBV11-3 and TRBJ1-2; 10 bases align to TRBD1. Trimming took 1 base from V and 8 from J; bases not matched to a gene: 7. Germline V gene lookup returns CDR1 SGHNT and CDR2 YENEEA. The CDR3 length is 15 residues. CDR3 residues: CASSLAFDRGLGYTF. The CDR3, as DNA: TGTGCCAGCAGCTTAGCTTTTGACAGGGGGCTAGGCTACACCTTC. The whole variable domain, remainder taken from reference TRBV11-3 and TRBJ1-2, is EAGVVQSPRYKIIEKKQPVAFWCNPISGHNTLYWYLQNLGQGPELLIRYENEEAVDDSQLPKDRFSAERLKGVDSTLKIQPAELGDSAVYLCASSLAFDRGLGYTFGSGTRLTVV.

This clonotype turned up a few times. V is TRBV20-1 and J is TRBJ2-1; 8 nucleotides align to TRBD2. The CDR3 runs 13 residues. J lost 7 bases, V lost 5 bases, and 7 bases had no gene match. CDR1 and CDR2 (germline): DFQATT, SNEGSKA (reference sequence). The CDR3 here is CSAQREKPNEQFF. CDR3 in DNA: TGCAGTGCTCAGCGGGAGAAACCGAATGAGCAGTTCTTC.

This clonotype came up many times. The V call is TRBV15, the J call TRBJ2-5, with TRBD1 matching over 7 bases. CDR1 is LNHNV and CDR2 is YYDKDF in the germline V gene (reference sequence). V shed 7 bases and J 1 base; nucleotides not matched to a gene: 9. CDR3 length: 15 residues. In nucleotides, the CDR3 is TGTGCCACCAATTATGTCCGGGACAGCCAAGAGACCCAGTACTTC. Translated: CATNYVRDSQETQYF.

The chain links TRBV6-5 to TRBJ1-2; no clear D. The CDR3 has 14 amino acids. Per germline, CDR1 MNHEY and CDR2 SVGAGI. Trimming removed 2 bases from V and 6 bases from J, with 13 bases in between. This chain's CDR3 is CASSYDGEVDGYTF. The CDR3 DNA reads as TGTGCCAGCAGTTACGACGGAGAAGTGGATGGCTACACCTTC.

This clonotype was seen many times. V is TRBV3-1 and J is TRBJ1-2; unclear D gene. V lost 0 bases to trimming and J lost 5 bases, with 10 bases between them. The CDR3 contains 14 residues. Germline V gene lookup returns CDR1 LGHDT and CDR2 YNNKEL (reference sequence). Here the CDR3 reads CASSQESGVYGYTF. The CDR3 coding sequence is TGTGCCAGCAGCCAAGAATCCGGGGTTTATGGCTACACCTTC.

In this sample, this clonotype turned up many times. This sequence joins TRBV20-1 and TRBJ1-1, with unresolved D. Looked up from germline, CDR1 is DFQATT and CDR2 is SNEGSKA (reference sequence). CDR3 length: 15 residues. With 0 bases removed from V and 0 bases from J, the gap between germline ends came to 11 bases. The CDR3 DNA follows: TGCAGTGCTAGAGACTGGCGGCTCATGAACACTGAAGCTTTCTTT. Translating gives CSARDWRLMNTEAFF.

In its sample, this clonotype was seen once. The rearrangement uses TRBV12-3 or TRBV12-4 and TRBJ1-2, with a possible D match to TRBD1 (6 bases). Trimming took off 6 bases at V and 3 bases at J, with 14 bases between the two ends. CDR3 length equals 14 residues. CDR3 DNA: TGTGCCAGCAGCCGTGACAGGACCGACTATGGCTACACCTTC. This sequence encodes CASSRDRTDYGYTF.

The chain recombines TRBV19 with TRBJ2-5, with D uncertain. Germline CDR1 and CDR2: LNHDA and SQIVND (reference sequence). Deletions cut 3 bases from V and 2 bases from J, with 4 bases between. The CDR3 consists of 12 residues. The CDR3 spells CASSMLQETQYF. CDR3 in DNA: TGTGCCAGTAGTATGCTACAAGAGACCCAGTACTTC. The full variable domain, its missing parts supplied by reference TRBV19 and TRBJ2-5, is DGGITQSPKYLFRKEGQNVTLSCEQNLNHDAMYWYRQDPGQGLRLIYYSQIVNDFQKGDIAEGYSVSREKKESFPLTVTSAQKNPTAFYLCASSMLQETQYFGPGTRLLVL.

This clonotype was detected ten times or more. The genes are TRBV27 and TRBJ2-5; unclear D gene. This CDR3 is 15 amino acids long. CDR1 and CDR2 from the germline V gene are MNHEY and SMNVEV (reference sequence). V shed 3 bases and J shed 2 bases, with 13 bases lying between them. CDR3 amino acids: CASSLDGVGQETQYF. The DNA of the CDR3 is TGTGCCAGCAGTTTGGACGGAGTAGGTCAAGAGACCCAGTACTTC.

This clonotype occurred many times. This chain uses TRBV28 with TRBJ1-2, with TRBD1 identical over 8 bases. The CDR3 is 16 amino acids. V was pared by 5 bases and J by 6 bases, with 14 bases of the junction left unmatched. Germline CDR1 MDHEN, CDR2 SYDVKM. In nucleotides, the CDR3 is TGTGCCAGCAGTCCGAACCTCCGGACAGGGCAGAATGGCTACACCTTC. This encodes CASSPNLRTGQNGYTF.

This chain uses TRBV6-1 with TRBJ2-4, with D tentatively TRBD1 (7 bases). V lost 10 bases, J lost 6 bases, and 13 bases lay in between. Germline lookup yields CDR1 MNHNS and CDR2 SASEGT. The CDR3 is made up of 12 amino acids. CDR3 sequence: CATQGGGNIQYF. In DNA form, the CDR3 reads TGTGCCACCCAGGGGGGAGGAAACATTCAGTACTTC.

The chain joins TRBV14 to TRBJ2-5; maybe TRBD1 (5 bases). V was clipped by 1 base and J by 7 bases, with 13 bases between them. The CDR3 is 14 residues long. Per the germline V gene, CDR1 is SGHDN and CDR2 is FVKESK. CDR3 protein: CASSQVVGVATQYF. The CDR3 DNA reads as TGTGCCAGCAGCCAAGTGGTAGGGGTCGCGACCCAGTACTTC.

Many counts were recorded for this clonotype. V gene TRBV9 combines with J gene TRBJ2-1; 7 bases align to TRBD2. Germline lookup yields CDR1 SGDLS and CDR2 YYNGEE. J gave up 8 bases and V 4 bases, and 15 bases lay outside the gene matches. The CDR3 loop spans 16 amino acids. The CDR3 nucleotides are TGTGCCAGCAGCTTACGAAGCGGGACCCAATTCGATGAGCAGTTCTTC. Translating it yields CASSLRSGTQFDEQFF.

Notes on this clonotype: The junction and the germline gene differ at one end; a read error may be behind it. The CDR3 reads CASALGMRTEAFF. The CDR3 DNA follows: TGTGCTAGTGCTTTGGGCATGAGGACTGAAGCTTTCTTT. V usage is TRBV12-5 and J usage is TRBJ1-1, with D unresolved. The CDR3 totals 13 residues. Germline V lookup: CDR1 LGHNT, CDR2 FRNRAP. Full variable domain (rest looked up from reference TRBV12-5 and TRBJ1-1): DARVTQTPRHKVTEMGQEVTMRCQPILGHNTVFWYRQTMMQGLELLAYFRNRAPLDDSGMPKDRFSAEMPDATLATLKIQPSEPRDSAVYFCASALGMRTEAFFGQGTRLTVV.

This clonotype appeared a few times. V is TRBV10-3 and J is TRBJ2-7; perhaps TRBD2 as D (5 bases). This CDR3 spans 12 amino acids. V was cut by 3 bases and J by 6 bases, with 9 bases left in between. Germline-derived CDR1 and CDR2 are ENHRY and SYGVKD. CDR3 bases: TGTGCCATCAGTGAACGAGGGAGCGAGCAGTACTTC. Translated: CAISERGSEQYF.

The sample holds many counts of this clonotype. V and J are TRBV7-2 and TRBJ2-1, with 8 bases fitting TRBD1. The V segment lost 4 bases and the J segment 5 bases; nucleotides outside the gene matches: 16. Germline lookup yields CDR1 SGHTA and CDR2 FQGNSA. The CDR3 contains 18 residues. For the CDR3, the DNA is TGTGCCAGCAGCTCGACGAGCGTTCCGGACAGGGTCCACAATGAGCAGTTCTTC. As protein: CASSSTSVPDRVHNEQFF.